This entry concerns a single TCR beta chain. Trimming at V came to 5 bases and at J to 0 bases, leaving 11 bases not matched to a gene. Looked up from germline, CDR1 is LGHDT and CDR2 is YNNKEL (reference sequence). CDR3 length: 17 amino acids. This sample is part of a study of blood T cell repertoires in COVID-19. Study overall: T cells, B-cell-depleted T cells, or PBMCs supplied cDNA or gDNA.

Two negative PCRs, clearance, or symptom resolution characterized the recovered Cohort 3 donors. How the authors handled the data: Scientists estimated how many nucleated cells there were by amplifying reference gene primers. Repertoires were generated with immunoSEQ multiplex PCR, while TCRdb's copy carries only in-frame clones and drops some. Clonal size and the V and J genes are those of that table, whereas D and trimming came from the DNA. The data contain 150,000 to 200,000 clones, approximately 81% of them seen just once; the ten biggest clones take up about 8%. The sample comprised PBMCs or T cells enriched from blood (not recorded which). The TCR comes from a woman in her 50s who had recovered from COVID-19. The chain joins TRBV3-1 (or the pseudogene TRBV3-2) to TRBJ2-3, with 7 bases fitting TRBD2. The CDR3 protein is CASSMAGGSSSTDTQYF. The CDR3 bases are TGTGCCAGCAGCATGGCAGGCGGGAGTAGTAGCACAGATACGCAGTATTTT.